A selection of T cell receptor beta chains follows, all from one sample in a study of shared clonotypes between healthy human individuals. The protocol was immunoSEQ multiplex PCR, while the TCRdb copy is restricted to in-frame clones and leaves out a portion. The sample has under 650,000 clones; 90% to 96% are singletons. Sequenced input: naive CD4+ T cells sorted from blood. These receptor sequences come from a woman between 25 and 40 years old in good health. CDR3s include the opening cysteine and the closing phenylalanine or tryptophan. The order of the fields is D gene, clone size, V gene, J gene, CDR3 protein, CDR3 DNA. D genes are given only for firm matches. Expanded clones get a size class; other rows say once, few or many, or leave the size out.

D: -; size: -; V: TRBV27; J: TRBJ1-4; CDR3: CASSPTATNEKLFF; DNA: TGTGCCAGCAGTCCAACAGCAACTAATGAAAAACTGTTTTTT
D: TRBD2; size: -; V: TRBV5-1; J: TRBJ2-3; CDR3: CASSGRLAGGPSTDTQYF; DNA: TGCGCCAGCTCCGGAAGGCTAGCGGGAGGGCCGAGCACAGATACGCAGTATTTT
D: -; size: -; V: TRBV5-1; J: TRBJ2-5; CDR3: CASRLVVDRGEQYF; DNA: TGCGCCAGCAGGCTGGTAGTGGACCGCGGGGAGCAGTACTTC
D: -; size: once; V: TRBV15; J: TRBJ2-1; CDR3: CATSRVMGNEQFF; DNA: TGTGCCACCAGCAGAGTGATGGGGAATGAGCAGTTCTTC
D: TRBD1; size: -; V: TRBV15; J: TRBJ2-7; CDR3: CATSRGRTGEDEQYF; DNA: TGTGCCACCAGCAGAGGTAGGACAGGGGAGGACGAGCAGTACTTC
D: TRBD1; size: -; V: TRBV28; J: TRBJ2-5; CDR3: CASRGQGVETQYF; DNA: TGTGCCAGCAGGGGACAGGGAGTAGAGACCCAGTACTTC
D: -; size: once; V: TRBV27; J: TRBJ1-2; CDR3: CASRNSDTGYGYTF; DNA: TGTGCCAGCAGAAACTCGGACACCGGCTATGGCTACACCTTC
D: -; size: -; V: TRBV11-2; J: TRBJ2-1; CDR3: CASSFSYNEQFF; DNA: TGTGCCAGCAGCTTCTCTTACAATGAGCAGTTCTTC
D: -; size: -; V: TRBV20-1; J: TRBJ2-7; CDR3: CSARGVNEQYF; DNA: TGCAGTGCTCGGGGAGTAAACGAGCAGTACTTC
D: -; size: -; V: TRBV28; J: TRBJ2-2; CDR3: CATRYWQITGELFF; DNA: TGTGCCACCCGATACTGGCAGATCACCGGGGAGCTGTTTTTT
D: -; size: -; V: TRBV28; J: TRBJ1-2; CDR3: CASSLNQGDPYTF; DNA: TGTGCCAGCAGTTTAAATCAGGGCGACCCCTACACCTTC
D: -; size: -; V: TRBV10-2; J: TRBJ2-2; CDR3: CASKGEGVPTGELFF; DNA: TGCGCCAGCAAGGGGGAGGGGGTCCCCACCGGGGAGCTGTTTTTT